This T cell receptor beta chain was identified during a study of blood T cell repertoires in COVID-19. Study summary: The study drew acute and convalescent COVID-19 samples from the United States, Italy and Spain. From T cells, B-cell-depleted T cells, or PBMCs came the material, which was cDNA or gDNA.

This CDR3 is built from 16 residues. Deletions cut 0 bases from V and 7 bases from J, with 15 bases between. Germline lookup yields CDR1 SGHAT and CDR2 FQNNGV. Original analysis: Amplification with reference gene primers provided the estimates of nucleated cell counts. Profiled with immunoSEQ multiplex PCR; TCRdb holds only in-frame clones, not every one. V, J and clone size were drawn from that table, and D and trimming were deduced from the DNA. The repertoire holds about 140,000 clones, with around nine tenths as singletons. This TCR was recovered from a woman between 50 and 59 years old with acute or convalescent COVID-19. The chain links TRBV11-2 to TRBJ1-4; maybe TRBD1 (5 bases). Sequencing was done on a sample of peripheral blood. The CDR3 DNA reads TGTGCCAGCAGCTTAGATCCTCCGGTGGGGGGTGAAAAACTGTTTTTT. It specifies CASSLDPPVGGEKLFF.